What follows are 28 T cell receptor beta chains derived from one specimen sequenced in a study of tumor-infiltrating lymphocytes in glioblastoma multiforme. Multiple V-beta primers and a C-beta primer amplified TCRB from RNA. TCRdb processed the multiplex PCR reads anew with MiXCR; each CDR3 protein has one entry. The sample holds approximately 11,000 distinct CDR3 sequences; roughly 71% are singletons and the top ten take over 30%. Material: brain tumor tissue. The receptors derive from a male donor with glioblastoma.

Note on this clonotype: No conserved phenylalanine or tryptophan ends this CDR3, so it is likely a read error. The chain carries TRBV4-1 and TRBJ2-5; 10 nucleotides align to TRBD2. The germline V gene encodes CDR1 MGHRA and CDR2 YSYEKL. This CDR3 has 17 amino acids. The CDR3 sequence is CASGQEVASGSGGTQYI. The CDR3 DNA reads TGCGCAAGCGGCCAAGAGGTGGCTAGCGGGAGTGGGGGGACCCAGTACATC.

This clonotype was seen at least ten times. V gene TRBV2 combines with J gene TRBJ2-4; 8 nucleotides match TRBD1. The CDR3 runs 13 residues. Trimming removed 4 bases from V and 8 bases from J; junction bases left unmatched: 4. From germline, CDR1 is SNHLY and CDR2 FYNNEI. This CDR3 reads CASSGQGMDIQYF. CDR3 in DNA: TGTGCCAGCAGTGGACAGGGGATGGACATTCAGTACTTC.

The chain combines TRBV20-1 with TRBJ2-7; 10 bases align to TRBD1. The V segment lost 7 bases and the J segment 7 bases; nucleotides outside the gene matches: 19. In germline, CDR1 is DFQATT, CDR2 SNEGSKA (reference sequence). The CDR3 runs to 16 residues. The chain's CDR3 is CSVSDRGQGVWGEQYF. CDR3 coding DNA: TGCAGTGTCTCCGACAGGGGGCAAGGCGTATGGGGGGAGCAGTACTTC.

About this clonotype: The CDR3 carries no conserved terminal phenylalanine or tryptophan, so it likely arises from a read error. This chain connects TRBV11-2 to TRBJ2-3; maybe TRBD2 (5 bases). Trimming removed 0 bases at V and 5 bases at J, with 9 bases between. This CDR3 is 14 amino acids long. The germline gives CDR1 SGHAT, CDR2 FQNNGV. CDR3: CASSLDGLIDTQYL. The DNA of the CDR3 is TGTGCCAGCAGCTTAGACGGACTCATAGATACGCAGTATCTT.

The V and J genes are TRBV29-1 and TRBJ2-1; 7 bases match TRBD2. This CDR3 contains 14 residues. Germline values: CDR1 SQVTM, CDR2 ANQGSEA. V lost 6 bases to trimming and J lost 6 bases; unmatched junction nucleotides: 11. Here the CDR3 reads CSVGGWPGGNEQFF. The CDR3 DNA follows: TGCAGCGTGGGGGGGTGGCCGGGGGGCAATGAGCAGTTCTTC.

About this clonotype: Mismatch with germline at one junction end may stem from a read error. V usage is TRBV11-3 and J usage is TRBJ2-7; D ambiguous. Germline-derived CDR1 and CDR2 are SGHNT and YENEEA. The CDR3 has 13 amino acids. The CDR3 region is CASSLYVGYEPYF. CDR3 DNA: TGCGCCAGCAGCCTATACGTGGGTTACGAGCCGTACTTC.

V and J are TRBV11-3 and TRBJ2-5, with 14 bases aligning to TRBD2. The CDR3 is made up of 20 amino acids. The V gene's germline CDR1 is SGHNT and CDR2 YENEEA. V lost 4 bases to trimming and J lost 4 bases; unmatched junction nucleotides: 17. CDR3 nucleotides: TGTGCCAGCAGCTCTTACTACTCCGGGACTAGCGGGAGCCGGCGAGAGACCCAGTACTTC. Its translation is CASSSYYSGTSGSRRETQYF.

This clonotype was observed many times. The CDR3 protein is CASSYFEGSDYEQYF. DNA for the CDR3: TGTGCCAGCAGTTACTTCGAGGGTTCGGACTACGAGCAGTACTTC. The chain is built from TRBV6-5 and TRBJ2-7; maybe TRBD2 (5 bases). Germline CDR1 and CDR2: MNHEY and SVGAGI. CDR3 length: 15 residues. Trimming removed 1 base from V and 3 bases from J, with 13 bases in between.

The chain recombines TRBV20-1 with TRBJ2-1; D ambiguous. V shed 0 bases and J shed 8 bases, with 14 bases lying between them. CDR1 is DFQATT, CDR2 SNEGSKA, per germline (reference sequence). The CDR3 is 14 amino acids. The CDR3 DNA reads as TGCAGTGCTAGAGATCAGGCAGAGCCGTATGAGCAGTTCTTC. Translated: CSARDQAEPYEQFF.

The chain links TRBV28 to TRBJ2-5, with D perhaps matching TRBD1 (7 bases). Germline-derived CDR1 and CDR2 are MDHEN and SYDVKM. Trimming left V 2 bases short and J 7 bases short, with 20 bases between. The CDR3 loop spans 16 amino acids. In DNA, the CDR3 is TGTGCCAGCAGTTTACCGCCGACAGGGAGGCGAGGGACCCAGTACTTC. This encodes CASSLPPTGRRGTQYF.

In this sample, this clonotype turned up once. An end of the junction differs from the germline gene, which may be a read error. The CDR3 reads CNARDFGGDTDTQYF. In DNA form, the CDR3 reads TGCAATGCTAGAGATTTCGGGGGGGACACAGATACGCAGTATTTT. This chain uses TRBV20-1 with TRBJ2-3; 8 nucleotides match TRBD2. From germline, CDR1 is DFQATT and CDR2 SNEGSKA (reference sequence). The CDR3 covers 15 residues.

This clonotype was found a few times. At one end the junction does not follow the germline gene, possibly because of a read error. V usage is TRBV20-1 and J usage is TRBJ2-1; TRBD2 matches 13 bases. CDR3 length: 15 residues. Germline values: CDR1 DFQATT, CDR2 SNEGSKA (reference sequence). CDR3 DNA: TGCAGTGCTAACGGACTAGCGGGAGTTGACAATGAGCTGTTCTTC. Amino acids: CSANGLAGVDNELFF.

To note about this clonotype: At one end, the junction sequence differs from germline, possibly due to a read error. The chain links TRBV11-2 to TRBJ2-1; D remains unclear. The CDR3 runs 15 residues. Germline V gene data show CDR1 as SGHAT and CDR2 as FQNNGV. The DNA for the CDR3 is TGTGCCAGCAGCTTAGCTGGTAGCTCCTACACTGAGCAGTCCTTC. Protein product: CASSLAGSSYTEQSF. Variable domain in full (rest from reference TRBV11-2 and TRBJ2-1): EAGVAQSPRYKIIEKRQSVAFWCNPISGHATLYWYQQILGQGPKLLIQFQNNGVVDDSQLPKDRFSAERLKGVDSTLKIQPAKLEDSAVYLCASSLAGSSYTEQSFGPGTRLTVL.

Comments on this clonotype: One junction end does not reproduce the germline sequence, and a read error may be involved. The rearrangement links TRBV20-1 to TRBJ2-4; 10 nucleotides align to TRBD1. Germline values: CDR1 DFQATT, CDR2 SNEGSKA (reference sequence). CDR3 size: 19 residues. CDR3 amino acids: CSDRDPDRGIQKAKNIQYF. The CDR3 DNA reads as TGCAGTGATAGAGACCCGGACAGGGGGATTCAGAAAGCCAAAAACATTCAATACTTC.

This clonotype has a single count. The chain combines TRBV12-3 or TRBV12-4 with TRBJ1-3; 7 bases match TRBD1. V lost 7 bases, J lost 5 bases, and 8 bases stayed unmatched. CDR3 length equals 14 residues. The CDR3 DNA follows: TGTGCCAGCACGACGCAGACAGGGAGAAACACCATATATTTT. The encoded protein is CASTTQTGRNTIYF.

This chain uses TRBV20-1 with TRBJ1-1, with no clear D. The CDR3 spans 11 residues. The V and J ends lost 2 bases and 4 bases respectively, with 5 bases between them. Germline V gene sequence: CDR1 DFQATT, CDR2 SNEGSKA (reference sequence). The CDR3 spells CSARPFTEAFF. The DNA of the CDR3 is TGCAGTGCTAGACCCTTCACTGAAGCTTTCTTT.

V gene TRBV29-1 combines with J gene TRBJ1-1; TRBD1 aligns across 8 bases. Losses at the gene ends were 3 bases for V and 6 bases for J; bases not matched to a gene: 21. The CDR3 extends over 18 amino acids. Germline V lookup: CDR1 SQVTM, CDR2 ANQGSEA. The CDR3 loop reads CSVEAPGGWARRGAEAFF. The CDR3 DNA reads as TGCAGCGTTGAGGCACCAGGGGGCTGGGCCCGGCGAGGGGCTGAAGCTTTCTTT.

This clonotype occurred once. Since no conserved phenylalanine or tryptophan closes the CDR3, a read error is the likely cause. This chain joins TRBV29-1 and TRBJ2-5, with 7 bases aligning to TRBD1. CDR3 length equals 15 residues. Germline CDR1 SQVTM, CDR2 ANQGSEA. The CDR3 loop is CGVQRDSIIQETQYS. The CDR3, as DNA: TGCGGCGTTCAAAGGGACAGCATAATCCAAGAGACCCAGTACTCC.

Worth noting for this clonotype: One end of the junction does not line up with germline, which may come from a read error. The J gene is TRBJ2-3, the V gene TRBV20-1; maybe TRBD1 (6 bases). The CDR3 contains 15 residues. Germline V CDR1 and CDR2: DFQATT, SNEGSKA (reference sequence). The CDR3 DNA reads as TGCAGTGTCCTACGGACAGAGACGACCCTTAATACTCAGTATTTT. Residues: CSVLRTETTLNTQYF.

DNA for the CDR3: TGCGCCAGCAGCTTGGGGGCAAACAGGGTCAATCAAAAACTGTTTTTT. Protein product: CASSLGANRVNQKLFF. The chain carries TRBV5-1 and TRBJ1-4; D is perhaps TRBD1 (6 bases). The ends were cut back, 0 bases at V and 9 bases at J, with 18 bases in the middle. Germline V gene sequence: CDR1 SGHRS, CDR2 YFSETQ. The CDR3 extends over 16 amino acids.

On this clonotype: The CDR3 carries no conserved terminal phenylalanine or tryptophan, so it likely arises from a read error. The chain combines TRBV14 with TRBJ1-1, with D tentatively TRBD1 (6 bases). The CDR3 sequence is 15 residues long. Looked up from germline, CDR1 is SGHDN and CDR2 is FVKESK. Here the CDR3 reads CTSTQLGGADTEAFL. For the CDR3, the DNA is TGTACCAGCACCCAACTCGGGGGGGCTGACACTGAAGCTTTCTTA.

The chain links TRBV20-1 to TRBJ2-1, with 11 bases lining up with TRBD2. Germline CDR1 reads DFQATT; CDR2 reads SNEGSKA (reference sequence). V lost 3 bases, J lost 2 bases, and 9 bases stayed unmatched. This CDR3 region has 17 residues. The CDR3 is CSARESASGGTYNEQFF. CDR3 nucleotide sequence: TGCAGTGCTAGGGAGTCGGCTAGCGGGGGGACCTACAATGAGCAGTTCTTC.

Of note for this clonotype: A much more abundant neighbour one base away suggests this may be a read error. This chain uses TRBV7-3 with TRBJ2-5, with 14 bases that match TRBD2. Germline CDR1 is SGHTA and CDR2 is FQGTGA. The CDR3 has 15 residues. Trimming at V came to 5 bases and at J to 8 bases, leaving 7 bases not matched to a gene. The CDR3 DNA follows: TGTGCCAGCAGCGGGGGGACTAGCGGGAGAGATACCCAGTACTTC. Translated: CASSGGTSGRDTQYF. The entire variable domain, with the rest obtained from reference TRBV7-3 and TRBJ2-5, is as follows: GAGVSQTPSNKVTEKGKYVELRCDPISGHTALYWYRQSLGQGPEFLIYFQGTGAADDSGLPNDRFFAVRPEGSVSTLKIQRTERGDSAVYLCASSGGTSGRDTQYFGPGTRLLVL.

Worth noting for this clonotype: An end of the junction does not agree with germline; a read error may underlie this. The chain combines TRBV11-2 with TRBJ2-7; maybe TRBD2 (6 bases). Germline CDR1 and CDR2: SGHAT and FQNNGV. CDR3 length: 15 residues. In DNA, the CDR3 is TGTGCCAGCAGTGGAGGGGTGGTTCGGATCTACGGGCAGTACTTC. Its protein product is CASSGGVVRIYGQYF.

The chain recombines TRBV5-5 with TRBJ2-5; the match to TRBD2 covers 8 bases. The ends lost 4 bases at V and 9 bases at J; junction bases unmatched: 5. The CDR3 contains 12 residues. Germline V lookup: CDR1 SGHKS, CDR2 YYEKEE (reference sequence). The CDR3 sequence: CASSRGGESQYF. CDR3 bases: TGTGCCAGCAGCCGGGGGGGCGAGTCCCAGTACTTC.

The CDR3 loop reads CASSQDTSSTDTQYF. As DNA, the CDR3 is TGTGCCAGCAGCCAAGATACCAGTTCCACAGATACGCAGTATTTT. J is TRBJ2-3 and V is TRBV4-2; no definite D call. V lost 0 bases, J lost 2 bases, and 9 bases lay in between. CDR1 is LGHNA and CDR2 is YNFKEQ in the germline V gene. This CDR3 contains 15 residues.

As to this clonotype: A read error may account for a junction end that differs from germline. The rearrangement links TRBV6-1 to TRBJ1-1; no reliable D call. The CDR3 has 12 residues. Per germline, CDR1 MNHNS and CDR2 SASEGT. The CDR3: CVSSERYTETFF. The CDR3 bases are TGTGTCAGCAGTGAGAGATACACTGAAACTTTCTTC.

This chain joins TRBV11-2 and TRBJ2-5, with D perhaps matching TRBD2 (6 bases). The CDR3 spans 14 residues. The V and J ends lost 5 bases and 5 bases respectively, with 15 bases between them. Germline CDR1 SGHAT, CDR2 FQNNGV. The CDR3 DNA follows: TGTGCCAGCAGCCCCGGAGGGCTGGTGGAGACCCAGTACTTC. Translated: CASSPGGLVETQYF.